Included here is one TCR beta chain sequence, with context. Trimming took 0 bases from V and 5 from J; bases not matched to a gene: 10. The CDR3 is 16 residues long. Germline values: CDR1 MNHEY, CDR2 SVGAGI. TCRdb analysed the RT-PCR reads with MiXCR anew, one entry per CDR3 protein. The table lists about 960,000 distinct CDR3 sequences, approximately 18% of them singletons, with roughly 6% in the top ten. The data were taken from a study of patients and donors after allogeneic stem cell transplantation. The chain employs TRBV6-5 and TRBJ2-7; 7 nucleotides agree with TRBD2. This receptor was identified in a human donor who was either an allogeneic HSCT recipient or a stem cell or donor lymphocyte infusion donor (not recorded which). It is not recorded whose cells these are; they may come from a transplant donor. Sequencing used blood, either unsorted or a sorted T cell fraction (not recorded which). In DNA form, the CDR3 reads TGTGCCAGCAGTTACTCCCCCGACGGGAGGAGCCACGAGCAGTACTTC. Residues: CASSYSPDGRSHEQYF.